A selection of T cell receptor beta chains follows, all from one sample in a study of T-cell memory formation after mild COVID-19. TCRdb independently ran MiXCR on the 5' RACE reads; one entry per CDR3 protein. The table lists about 130,000 distinct CDR3 sequences, approximately 5.9% of them singletons. Specimen: PBMCs or a T cell subset sorted from them (not recorded which). These receptors were taken from an adult woman who had mild COVID-19 (a few samples of this study predate the infection). Cell type and time point are not known. CDR3s leave out the opening cysteine and the closing phenylalanine or tryptophan. Fields, in order: V gene, D gene, J gene, CDR3 protein. A D gene is named only where the DNA matches it firmly.

TRBV7-2	.	TRBJ1-1	ASSFGRVREAF
TRBV4-2	.	TRBJ1-6	ASSQDLSQAIYNSPLH
TRBV4-1	.	TRBJ2-2	ASSQASWGLGSTGELF
TRBV24-1	.	TRBJ2-2	ATSLTGTANTGELF
TRBV12-3/TRBV12-4	.	TRBJ2-7	ASSARERREQY
TRBV12-3/TRBV12-4	TRBD1	TRBJ1-2	ASSLRYRGDVYT
TRBV6-2/TRBV6-3	.	TRBJ1-4	ASRDNRAGPDEKLF
TRBV29-1	.	TRBJ1-1	SVEDSRVSAF
TRBV30	.	TRBJ2-3	AWSVQGDTQY
TRBV5-5	.	TRBJ1-1	ASSRQWGDTEAF
TRBV24-1	TRBD1	TRBJ1-1	ATSKAGQGPNTEAF
TRBV7-7	TRBD1	TRBJ1-4	ASSSDRASEKLF
TRBV23-1	TRBD2	TRBJ2-4	ASSPATSLWDIQY
TRBV5-5	.	TRBJ2-7	ASISDGHYEQY
TRBV5-1	.	TRBJ2-5	ASSVEEGIWGETQY
TRBV5-1	.	TRBJ1-5	ASSLGGTDQPQH
TRBV7-8	.	TRBJ1-5	ASSPRGSGNQPQH
TRBV12-3/TRBV12-4	TRBD2	TRBJ2-7	ASSTGLAGDEQY
TRBV7-3	TRBD1	TRBJ1-1	ASSQTGRNTEAF
TRBV5-5	TRBD1	TRBJ1-5	ASSLAGRGPAQPQH
TRBV6-5	TRBD1	TRBJ1-5	ASSRTGQGRNQPQH
TRBV14	.	TRBJ1-6	ASSQASSYNSPLH
TRBV5-1	TRBD1	TRBJ2-5	ASSLTGEETQY
TRBV24-1	.	TRBJ2-5	ATSDLSVRHQETQY
TRBV7-2	.	TRBJ2-4	ASQPGIAKNIQY